This T cell receptor (beta chain) stems from a study of response to subunit inactivated influenza vaccine. TCRdb re-called the RT-PCR reads through MiXCR, storing one row per CDR3 protein. The sample has 650,000 to 850,000 distinct CDR3 sequences, roughly 14% seen once. The CDR3 extends over 15 amino acids. Germline V CDR1 and CDR2: DFQATT, SNEGSKA (reference sequence). The V and J ends lost 0 bases and 8 bases respectively, with 17 bases between them. The input for sequencing was PBMCs from blood, taken 14 days before vaccination. This rearrangement joins TRBV20-1 to TRBJ2-1, with a weak D call TRBD2 (5 bases). The receptor's source is a man over 45 who received an inactivated influenza vaccine. The CDR3 DNA reads TGCAGTGCTAGAGATCTCGCGGGCCCTTACCATGAGCAGTTCTTC. Amino acid sequence: CSARDLAGPYHEQFF.